This T cell receptor beta chain came from a study of resident and recirculating memory T cells in vitiligo. On the study more broadly: Each patient gave two lesional and two nonlesional epidermal shave biopsies, plus PBMCs.

Regarding the study as a whole: Different lesions suggested infiltration by different T cell clones. No unique dominant TCR clone was found in vitiligo lesions.

Here immunoSEQ multiplex PCR was the method, and the copy in TCRdb shows in-frame clones only, minus some. The profile covers tens of thousands of clones, with 92% appearing a single time and around 5.1% taken by the ten largest. For this clone: What it binds is not known.

Patients' lesions had not changed for the previous 6 months. The CDR3 spans 18 residues. The ends lost 4 bases at V and 1 base at J; junction bases unmatched: 10. The germline V gene encodes CDR1 SGHNT and CDR2 YYREEE (reference sequence). This chain uses TRBV5-4 with TRBJ2-3, with 12 nucleotides matching TRBD2. Sequenced input: blood. The sequence derives from a male donor with vitiligo. As DNA, the CDR3 is TGTGCCAGCAGCGCCGGACTAGCGGGAAGGACGGGCACAGATACGCAGTATTTT. Its protein product is CASSAGLAGRTGTDTQYF.